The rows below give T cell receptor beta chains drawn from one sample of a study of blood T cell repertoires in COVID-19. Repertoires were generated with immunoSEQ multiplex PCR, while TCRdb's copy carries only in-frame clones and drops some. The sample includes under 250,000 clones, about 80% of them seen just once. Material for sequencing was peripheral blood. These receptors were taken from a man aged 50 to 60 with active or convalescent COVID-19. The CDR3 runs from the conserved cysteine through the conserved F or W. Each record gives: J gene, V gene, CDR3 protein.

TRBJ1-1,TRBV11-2,CASRFMGTGAFAAFF
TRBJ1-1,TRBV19,CASSMVARGWDTEAFF
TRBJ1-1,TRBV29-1,CSVEARQGNTEAFF
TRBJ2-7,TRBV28,CASSPPRGVGEQYF
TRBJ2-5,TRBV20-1,CSASPAGGGETQYF
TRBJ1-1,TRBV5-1,CASKKQGTAEAFF
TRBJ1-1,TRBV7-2,CASSPDRGVTEAFF
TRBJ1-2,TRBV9,CASSPDGGRGYTF
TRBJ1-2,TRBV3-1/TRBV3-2,CASSQGRGTGFGYTF
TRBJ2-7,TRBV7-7,CASSFGWGQAVEQYF
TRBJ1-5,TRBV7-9,CASSPVGNQPQHF